A single sample gave rise to the 6 T cell receptor beta chains below, sequenced in a study of PD-1 blockade in classical Hodgkin lymphoma. Data came from immunoSEQ multiplex PCR; TCRdb stores just in-frame clones and leaves some out. This sample has tens of thousands of clones, with about 70% found just once. Each patient experienced a relapse that followed autologous stem cell transplantation, and brentuximab vedotin exposure varied. The specimen comprised peripheral blood mononuclear cells (PBMCs), sampled at baseline. These receptors were collected from a human donor with classical Hodgkin lymphoma.

This chain uses TRBV19 with TRBJ2-3; tentative D call: TRBD2 (6 bases). V gave up 3 bases and J gave up 3 bases, with 19 bases separating them. The CDR3 spans 17 residues. Per the germline V gene, CDR1 is LNHDA and CDR2 is SQIVND (reference sequence). The CDR3 nucleotides are TGTGCCAGTAGTATTGGCCTTGAGGGGACTGAGACAGATACGCAGTATTTT. Translating gives CASSIGLEGTETDTQYF. The complete variable domain, with remaining parts taken from reference TRBV19 and TRBJ2-3, reads DGGITQSPKYLFRKEGQNVTLSCEQNLNHDAMYWYRQDPGQGLRLIYYSQIVNDFQKGDIAEGYSVSREKKESFPLTVTSAQKNPTAFYLCASSIGLEGTETDTQYFGPGTRLTVL.

The chain combines TRBV6-5 with TRBJ1-2; D might be TRBD1 (6 bases). This CDR3 is 13 amino acids long. Trimming took 6 bases from V and 2 from J, leaving 10 bases between them. Germline CDR1 MNHEY, CDR2 SVGAGI. The CDR3 sequence is CASSPTGNYGYTF. Here the CDR3 DNA reads TGTGCCAGCAGCCCCACAGGGAACTATGGCTACACCTTC.

The chain uses TRBV7-9 and TRBJ1-1; D uncertain. The germline gives CDR1 SEHNR, CDR2 FQNEAQ (reference sequence). V lost 5 bases, J lost 1 base, and 17 bases lay in between. The CDR3 totals 16 residues. CDR3 DNA: TGTGCCAGCAGCGAGCTGTTAGGGCGAGGGAACACTGAAGCTTTCTTT. Encoded protein: CASSELLGRGNTEAFF.

The chain uses TRBV6-6 and TRBJ1-2; 7 nucleotides agree with TRBD1. V dropped 0 bases and J dropped 5; count of bases not matched to a gene: 6. The CDR3 loop spans 15 amino acids. CDR1 is MNHNY, CDR2 SVGAGI, per germline (reference sequence). CDR3 region: CASSYSNDRVYGYTF. CDR3 DNA: TGTGCCAGCAGTTACTCGAATGACAGGGTATATGGCTACACCTTC.

V is TRBV28 and J is TRBJ1-1; 9 nucleotides match TRBD1. Germline loops: CDR1 MDHEN, CDR2 SYDVKM. The ends lost 6 bases at V and 5 bases at J; junction bases unmatched: 7. The CDR3 extends over 14 amino acids. The CDR3 DNA is TGTGCCAGCAGCTCTAGGGACAGGGTGACTGAAGCTTTCTTT. Amino acid sequence: CASSSRDRVTEAFF.

This clone came up a few times. The chain recombines TRBV5-1 with TRBJ1-4; possible D gene TRBD1, 6 bases. V lost 4 bases to trimming and J lost 6 bases, with 16 bases between them. This CDR3 has 15 residues. Germline V CDR1 and CDR2: SGHRS, YFSETQ. The DNA of the CDR3 is TGCGCCAGCAGCAACCGGTTGGGGGCGTATGAAAAACTGTTTTTT. As protein: CASSNRLGAYEKLFF.